This T cell receptor (beta chain) stems from a study of blood T cell repertoires in COVID-19. Study background: Some COVID-19 samples were acute and others convalescent; all came from the United States, Italy and Spain. From T cells, B-cell-depleted T cells, or PBMCs came the material, which was cDNA or gDNA.

In the original processing: Amplification from reference gene primers served as the basis for estimated nucleated cell counts. Repertoires were generated with immunoSEQ multiplex PCR, while TCRdb's copy carries only in-frame clones and drops some. The V and J calls and the clone size are those of that table, but D and trimming were determined from the DNA. The sample has around 100,000 clones, approximately 80% seen once. This clone was recorded only once. The V end lost 3 bases, the J end lost 3 bases, and 9 bases lay between the germline ends. CDR3 size: 13 residues. Sequencing was carried out using peripheral blood. The chain recombines TRBV23-1 with TRBJ2-7, with D unresolved. TRBV23-1 is given ORF status, its function remaining uncertain. This sequence originates from a man in his sixties with acute or convalescent COVID-19. In DNA form, the CDR3 reads TGCGCCAGCAGTCATCCGAGTCACTACGAGCAGTACGTC. Amino acids: CASSHPSHYEQYV.